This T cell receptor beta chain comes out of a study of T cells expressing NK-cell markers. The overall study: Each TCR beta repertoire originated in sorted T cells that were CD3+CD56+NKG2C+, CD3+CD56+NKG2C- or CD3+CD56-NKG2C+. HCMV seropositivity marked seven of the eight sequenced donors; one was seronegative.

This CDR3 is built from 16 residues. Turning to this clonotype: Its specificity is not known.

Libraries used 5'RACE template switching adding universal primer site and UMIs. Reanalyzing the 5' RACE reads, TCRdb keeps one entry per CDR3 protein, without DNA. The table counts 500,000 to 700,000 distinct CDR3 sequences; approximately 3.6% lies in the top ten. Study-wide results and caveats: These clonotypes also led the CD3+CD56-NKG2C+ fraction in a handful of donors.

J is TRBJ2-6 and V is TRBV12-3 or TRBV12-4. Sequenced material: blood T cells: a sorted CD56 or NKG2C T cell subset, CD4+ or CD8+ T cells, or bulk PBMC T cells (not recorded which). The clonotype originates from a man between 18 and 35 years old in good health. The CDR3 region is CASSLIGFSGANVLTF.